The clone carrying this T cell receptor (beta chain) appeared many times. Its antigen is not identified. The data stem from a study of regulatory T cells in long-lasting Graves disease. Findings and limits, study-wide: New patients shared some 980 public clonotypes, and persistent patients shared more, with approximately 2,600.

Building of the TCR beta libraries involved iRepertoire HTBI primers and Arm-PCR of CDR3 regions. A single record per CDR3 protein comes from TCRdb applying MiXCR to the multiplex PCR reads. The table records roughly 430,000 distinct CDR3 sequences, under 25% of them present only once. V was pared by 7 bases and J by 0 bases, with 8 bases of the junction left unmatched. The CDR3 is made up of 15 amino acids. Looked up from germline, CDR1 is MDHEN and CDR2 is SYDVKM. The sample's time point: persistent/refractory GD, antithyroid drugs over 5 years with positive TRAb. PBMCs were the source of the RNA used for TCR sequencing. Diagnosis followed American Thyroid Association guidelines for Graves' disease.

This receptor was obtained from a female donor with Graves disease. The rearrangement joins TRBV28 to TRBJ1-1; 7 positions agree with TRBD1. The sample was peripheral blood mononuclear cells (PBMCs), taken when the disease was refractory, from a patient treated with antithyroid drugs. The CDR3 loop is CASTKLDRMNTEAFF. The CDR3 DNA reads as TGTGCCAGCACAAAACTGGACAGGATGAACACTGAAGCTTTCTTT. Filled out from reference TRBV28 and TRBJ1-1, the complete variable domain reads DVKVTQSSRYLVKRTGEKVFLECVQDMDHENMFWYRQDPGLGLRLIYFSYDVKMKEKGDIPEGYSVSREKKERFSLILESASTNQTSMYLCASTKLDRMNTEAFFGQGTRLTVV.